This T cell receptor beta chain was sequenced for a study of cytomegalovirus exposure and HLA in healthy donors. A note on this clone: Antigen: not known.

This CDR3 is 15 amino acids long. V was pared by 7 bases and J by 3 bases, with 18 bases between. Per the germline V gene, CDR1 is MNHNS and CDR2 is SASEGT. Study findings and constraints: In a later analysis, specific HLA alleles were associated with 15,000 to 20,000 TCR beta sequences at a 0.05 false discovery rate. Donor immune exposure was known only as CMV serostatus. V- and J-gene trimming of TCR beta was linked (in a later analysis) to a missense DCLRE1C variant.

The PCR used 60 Vbeta and 13 Jbeta primers. TCRdb's copy holds only in-frame clones and misses some; the assay was immunoSEQ multiplex PCR. The sample lists tens of thousands of clones, roughly four fifths occurring once. The chain is built from TRBV6-1 and TRBJ2-5; D perhaps matches TRBD2 (5 bases). The TCR was taken from a man under 40 in good health and CMV-seronegative. Sequencing was done on a sample of PBMCs. The chain's CDR3 is CASTASGSDKETQYF. For the CDR3, the DNA is TGTGCCAGCACCGCTAGTGGGAGTGACAAAGAGACCCAGTACTTC.